This T cell receptor beta chain was retrieved from a study of chemoradiotherapy in HPV16-positive cancers. Assay: immunoSEQ multiplex PCR; the TCRdb copy retains only in-frame clones and omits some. The sample yields roughly 15,000 clones, roughly 74% seen once. The sequence was obtained from a human donor with HPV-associated anogenital cancer. The sample here was taken from a patient who underwent chemoradiotherapy.

The CDR3 loop is CASSFLSGGPYEQYF. Written as DNA, the CDR3 is TGTGCCAGCAGTTTTTTGTCGGGAGGGCCCTACGAGCAGTACTTC. V and J are TRBV28 and TRBJ2-7; 8 nucleotides match TRBD2. CDR1 is MDHEN, CDR2 SYDVKM, per germline. The CDR3 sequence is 15 residues long. With V trimmed by 3 bases and J by 2 bases, 6 bases remained unmatched.